The 16 T cell receptor beta chains presented below share a single source sample, sequenced in a study of shared clonotypes between healthy human individuals. Sequencing used immunoSEQ multiplex PCR; TCRdb keeps in-frame clones, though not all of them. Of under 600,000 clones listed, around 81% are singletons. Source material: PBMCs. The receptors come from a woman between 35 and 50 years old in good health. Some clones in this sample may be carry-over from other donors' samples.

The chain uses TRBV5-1 and TRBJ1-5, with D possibly matching TRBD1 (5 bases). V was pared by 3 bases and J by 4 bases, with 17 bases between. From germline, CDR1 is SGHRS and CDR2 YFSETQ. The length of the CDR3 is 16 residues. CDR3 residues: CASSWAPGNENQPQHF. The CDR3 nucleotides read TGCGCCAGCAGCTGGGCCCCAGGGAACGAGAATCAGCCCCAGCATTTT. Filled out from reference TRBV5-1 and TRBJ1-5, the complete variable domain reads KAGVTQTPRYLIKTRGQQVTLSCSPISGHRSVSWYQQTPGQGLQFLFEYFSETQRNKGNFPGRFSGRQFSNSRSEMNVSTLELGDSALYLCASSWAPGNENQPQHFGDGTRLSIL.

The chain recombines TRBV6-5 with TRBJ1-2; no clear D. CDR3 length: 14 amino acids. Trimming took 7 bases from V and 7 from J, leaving 19 bases between them. Germline CDR1 and CDR2: MNHEY and SVGAGI. CDR3 protein: CASKEDLRSGGYTF. CDR3 sequence (DNA): TGTGCCAGCAAAGAGGACTTACGGAGTGGTGGCTACACCTTC.

With regard to this clone: A much larger clone sits a single nucleotide away, making a read error possible. Other DNA sequences of this sample code for an identical CDR3. V and J are TRBV6-1 and TRBJ2-7; 9 bases line up with TRBD1. Germline V CDR1 and CDR2: MNHNS, SASEGT. The CDR3 is 15 amino acids. The CDR3 spells CASSQDRGSAYEQYF. The CDR3, as DNA: TGTGCCAGCAGCCAGGACAGGGGTTCCGCCTACGAGCAGTATTTC.

The J gene is TRBJ2-2, the V gene TRBV28; tentatively, D is TRBD2 (5 bases). The CDR3 totals 14 residues. V lost 3 bases to trimming and J lost 4 bases, with 9 bases between them. Germline V gene lookup returns CDR1 MDHEN and CDR2 SYDVKM. This CDR3 reads CASSFSGTTGELFF. As DNA, the CDR3 is TGTGCCAGCAGTTTTTCGGGAACCACCGGGGAGCTGTTTTTT.

J is TRBJ2-7 and V is TRBV28, with 10 bases lining up with TRBD1. Germline V lookup: CDR1 MDHEN, CDR2 SYDVKM. This CDR3 contains 15 residues. Trimming cost V 2 bases and J 3 bases; bases outside gene matches: 4. CDR3 DNA: TGTGCCAGCAGTTTAGTGGGGACAGGGGACTACGAGCAGTACTTC. This sequence encodes CASSLVGTGDYEQYF.

With respect to this clone: This same CDR3 is encoded by further DNA sequences in the sample. The rearrangement links TRBV7-9 to TRBJ1-1; D is unclear. CDR3 length: 12 residues. Germline V CDR1 and CDR2: SEHNR, FQNEAQ (reference sequence). Trimming shortened V by 1 base and J by 11 bases, and 11 bases separated the two germline ends. The CDR3 DNA reads TGTGCCAGCAGCTTAGACCCGGGTGAGGCTTTCTTT. This translates into CASSLDPGEAFF.

The chain carries TRBV6-5 and TRBJ1-1, with 7 bases matching TRBD1. Looked up from germline, CDR1 is MNHEY and CDR2 is SVGAGI. The length of the CDR3 is 16 residues. The V segment lost 4 bases and the J segment 0 bases; nucleotides outside the gene matches: 8. CDR3 sequence reads: CASSSSGTAMNTEAFF. CDR3 bases: TGTGCCAGCAGTTCCTCCGGGACAGCAATGAACACTGAAGCTTTCTTT.

The rearrangement joins TRBV10-3 to TRBJ2-2; 13 bases map to TRBD2. Germline values: CDR1 ENHRY, CDR2 SYGVKD. The CDR3 loop spans 17 amino acids. Losses at the gene ends were 0 bases for V and 5 bases for J; bases not matched to a gene: 3. CDR3 in amino acids: CAISESGLAGRTGELFF. CDR3 nucleotide sequence: TGTGCCATCAGTGAGTCGGGACTAGCGGGAAGGACCGGGGAGCTGTTTTTT.

CDR3 DNA: TGTGCCAGCAGCTTGGTGGGACAGGGATACAATGAGCAGTTCTTC. This gives the protein CASSLVGQGYNEQFF. The chain recombines TRBV11-3 with TRBJ2-1, with 9 bases lining up with TRBD1. CDR3 length: 15 residues. Trimming removed 3 bases from V and 4 bases from J; junction bases left unmatched: 4. Germline loops: CDR1 SGHNT, CDR2 YENEEA.

This clone was picked up many times. V is TRBV30 and J is TRBJ1-1; no reliable D call. V lost 4 bases, J lost 3 bases, and 9 bases lay in between. CDR3 size: 12 residues. The germline V gene encodes CDR1 GTSNPN and CDR2 SVGIG (reference sequence). The CDR3 loop is CAWNPGDTEAFF. CDR3 nucleotide sequence: TGTGCCTGGAACCCTGGGGACACTGAAGCTTTCTTT.

This chain links TRBV7-2 with TRBJ1-1; D not resolved. The germline gives CDR1 SGHTA, CDR2 FQGNSA. The CDR3 has 13 amino acids. V dropped 0 bases and J dropped 6 bases, with 8 bases sitting between them. The CDR3 bases are TGTGCCAGCAGCTTAGCGCCGTGGGCTGAAGCTTTCTTT. It is translated as CASSLAPWAEAFF.

Remarks on this clone: This same CDR3 is encoded by further DNA sequences in the sample. CDR3 coding DNA: TGTGCCAGCAGTCTCAGGGCTAGCAATCAGCCCCAGCATTTT. Protein sequence: CASSLRASNQPQHF. J is TRBJ1-5 and V is TRBV2; tentatively, D is TRBD1 (5 bases). The ends were cut back, 5 bases at V and 0 bases at J, with 8 bases in the middle. The CDR3 runs 14 residues. Germline V gene lookup returns CDR1 SNHLY and CDR2 FYNNEI.

The CDR3 sequence is CASSPPWGEETQYF. The CDR3 DNA reads TGTGCCAGCAGCCCCCCCTGGGGGGAGGAGACCCAGTACTTC. The chain links TRBV11-2 to TRBJ2-5; D may be TRBD2 (6 bases). Germline V gene data show CDR1 as SGHAT and CDR2 as FQNNGV. The CDR3 consists of 14 residues. The ends were cut back, 5 bases at V and 5 bases at J, with 15 bases in the middle.

The rearrangement links TRBV5-1 to TRBJ2-2; D perhaps matches TRBD2 (6 bases). This CDR3 has 24 amino acids. Between the trimmed V and J ends, which lost 0 bases and 5 bases, there was a span of 38 bases. Germline CDR1 SGHRS, CDR2 YFSETQ. The CDR3 coding sequence is TGCGCCAGCAGCTTGGGGACTCGTGAACCCAGGGACTCAGGTCGGGGTTGGTGGACCGGGGAGCTGTTTTTT. This translates into CASSLGTREPRDSGRGWWTGELFF.

The V and J genes are TRBV7-9 and TRBJ2-7; D call uncertain. Germline values: CDR1 SEHNR, CDR2 FQNEAQ (reference sequence). The CDR3 is 14 amino acids. V lost 4 bases and J lost 0, with 10 bases in between. Here the CDR3 reads CASSYNEVSYEQYF. In DNA form, the CDR3 reads TGTGCCAGCAGCTACAACGAGGTCTCCTACGAGCAGTACTTC.

This clone was seen only once. The genes are TRBV28 and TRBJ2-4, with D tentatively TRBD1 (6 bases). The V gene's germline CDR1 is MDHEN and CDR2 SYDVKM. Trimming removed 4 bases from V and 0 bases from J, with 13 bases in between. This CDR3 is built from 16 residues. The chain's CDR3 is CASSSMDRLAKNIQYF. For the CDR3, the DNA is TGTGCCAGCAGTTCCATGGACAGACTAGCCAAAAACATTCAGTACTTC.